This T cell receptor beta chain was sequenced for a study of blood T cell repertoires in COVID-19. Generated by immunoSEQ multiplex PCR, the TCRdb table keeps only in-frame clones and is missing some. The sample yields about 390,000 clones, 80% to 90% seen once. Germline loops: CDR1 SGDLS, CDR2 YYNGEE. The trim removed 5 bases at V and 4 bases at J, leaving 5 bases unmatched. The CDR3 extends over 14 amino acids. This clone was picked up a small number of times. This TCR came from a woman aged 55 to 70 with COVID-19, enrolled during active disease. The sample taken for sequencing was peripheral blood. This rearrangement joins TRBV9 to TRBJ1-1; TRBD1 matches 10 bases. The CDR3 DNA reads TGTGCCAGCAGGGGGACAGGGGTGGGCACTGAAGCTTTCTTT. Translating gives CASRGTGVGTEAFF.